These 15 T cell receptor beta chains originate from one sample sequenced in a study of technical replicates of blood from a handful of donors. Generated by immunoSEQ multiplex PCR, the TCRdb table keeps only in-frame clones and is missing some. The sample carries 85,000 to 100,000 clones, 95% recorded once. Sequences were obtained from T cells isolated from PBMCs. The receptors were sampled from a human donor in good health.

This chain joins TRBV9 and TRBJ1-6, with D possibly matching TRBD1 (5 bases). The CDR3 sequence is 17 residues long. The germline V and J ends were trimmed by 0 bases and 5 bases, with 15 bases remaining between them. From germline, CDR1 is SGDLS and CDR2 YYNGEE. The CDR3 DNA reads as TGTGCCAGCAGCGTAGAATTGGAGGGGCAGGATAATTCACCCCTCCACTTT. The encoded protein is CASSVELEGQDNSPLHF.

This chain uses TRBV10-3 with TRBJ2-5; weak D call: TRBD1 (6 bases). Germline CDR1 is ENHRY and CDR2 is SYGVKD. This CDR3 contains 12 residues. V was trimmed by 9 bases and J by 1 base, leaving 9 bases between them. CDR3 sequence (DNA): TGTGCCATTGGGACAACCCAAGAGACCCAGTACTTC. Its protein product is CAIGTTQETQYF.

The chain employs TRBV19 and TRBJ1-2, with no clear D. With 6 bases removed from V and 7 bases from J, the gap between germline ends came to 12 bases. CDR1 and CDR2 from the germline V gene are LNHDA and SQIVND (reference sequence). CDR3 length equals 12 residues. CDR3 sequence: CASSGGVTGYTF. The CDR3 DNA is TGTGCCAGTAGCGGCGGGGTAACTGGCTACACCTTC.

This clone was seen a single time. The chain uses TRBV25-1 and TRBJ2-5; 8 bases fit TRBD1. This CDR3 spans 18 amino acids. Per germline, CDR1 MGHDK and CDR2 SYGVNS. V lost 2 bases and J lost 5; bases outside the gene matches: 16. For the CDR3, the DNA is TGTGCCAGCAGTGAACAGATCCTGCGGGACAGGATCTCGGAGACCCAGTACTTC. Amino acid sequence: CASSEQILRDRISETQYF.

This sequence joins TRBV19 and TRBJ2-1, with D possibly TRBD2 on 5 matching bases. V was pared by 1 base and J by 9 bases, with 10 bases between. Germline CDR1 is LNHDA and CDR2 is SQIVND (reference sequence). This CDR3 spans 13 amino acids. The CDR3 is CASSIVLGGEQFF. DNA for the CDR3: TGTGCCAGTAGTATAGTTCTCGGAGGTGAGCAGTTCTTC. Full variable domain (missing parts from reference TRBV19 and TRBJ2-1): DGGITQSPKYLFRKEGQNVTLSCEQNLNHDAMYWYRQDPGQGLRLIYYSQIVNDFQKGDIAEGYSVSREKKESFPLTVTSAQKNPTAFYLCASSIVLGGEQFFGPGTRLTVL.

The chain has TRBV28 and TRBJ1-5; the D is unclear. Between the trimmed V and J ends, which lost 5 bases and 4 bases, there was a span of 21 bases. CDR3 size: 17 residues. Germline V gene lookup returns CDR1 MDHEN and CDR2 SYDVKM. CDR3 residues: CASSLRRQIGSNQPQHF. Here the CDR3 DNA reads TGTGCCAGCAGTCTCCGTCGACAAATCGGGAGTAATCAGCCCCAGCATTTT.

The V and J genes are TRBV6-4 and TRBJ1-2, with 7 bases fitting TRBD1. J gave up 0 bases and V 0 bases, and 1 base lay outside the gene matches. Germline CDR1 reads MRHNA; CDR2 reads SNTAGT. The CDR3 is 15 amino acids. The CDR3, as DNA: TGTGCCAGCAGTGACTCGACAGGGTCTAACTATGGCTACACCTTC. The encoded protein is CASSDSTGSNYGYTF.

CDR3 amino acids: CASSEESTDTQYF. The CDR3, as DNA: TGTGCCAGCAGTGAGGAGAGCACAGATACGCAGTATTTT. V gene TRBV2 combines with J gene TRBJ2-3; D not certain. The V gene's germline CDR1 is SNHLY and CDR2 FYNNEI. This CDR3 spans 13 amino acids. V shed 3 bases and J shed 0 bases, with 4 bases lying between them.

The chain combines TRBV28 with TRBJ2-5; 7 bases are a match to TRBD2. Germline V gene lookup returns CDR1 MDHEN and CDR2 SYDVKM. Trimming removed 8 bases from V and 9 bases from J; junction bases left unmatched: 15. The CDR3 totals 14 residues. The CDR3 protein is CASAMVQGGGAQYF. The CDR3 DNA follows: TGTGCCAGCGCTATGGTGCAGGGTGGGGGGGCCCAGTACTTC.

The genes are TRBV9 and TRBJ1-2, with D possibly being TRBD1 (5 bases). The germline gives CDR1 SGDLS, CDR2 YYNGEE. V shed 0 bases and J shed 4 bases, with 13 bases lying between them. The CDR3 is made up of 15 amino acids. CDR3 in amino acids: CASSVDSQGGYGYTF. The CDR3 nucleotides read TGTGCCAGCAGCGTAGATAGCCAGGGAGGCTATGGCTACACCTTC.

The chain employs TRBV9 and TRBJ2-7, with D possibly TRBD2 on 6 matching bases. Trimming left V 4 bases short and J 0 bases short, with 8 bases between. There are 13 residues in the CDR3. Per the germline V gene, CDR1 is SGDLS and CDR2 is YYNGEE. CDR3 sequence reads: CASSSGLSYEQYF. The DNA of the CDR3 is TGTGCCAGCAGCTCGGGACTCTCCTACGAGCAGTACTTC.

The chain is built from TRBV19 and TRBJ1-2, with D possibly being TRBD1 (5 bases). Trimming took off 3 bases at V and 0 bases at J, with 20 bases between the two ends. The CDR3 consists of 18 residues. In germline, CDR1 is LNHDA, CDR2 SQIVND (reference sequence). CDR3 nucleotide sequence: TGTGCCAGTAGTATTGGGTCAGGGCCCTGGCTGGCTAACTATGGCTACACCTTC. Translation gives CASSIGSGPWLANYGYTF.

The chain joins TRBV11-3 to TRBJ2-1; 8 positions match TRBD2. Germline lookup yields CDR1 SGHNT and CDR2 YENEEA. The CDR3 is 16 residues long. V was clipped by 4 bases and J by 0 bases; unmatched bases: 5. CDR3 in DNA: TGTGCCAGCAGCTCTAGAAGCGGGAGCTCCTACAATGAGCAGTTCTTC. Translating it yields CASSSRSGSSYNEQFF. Complete variable domain (other parts from reference TRBV11-3 and TRBJ2-1): EAGVVQSPRYKIIEKKQPVAFWCNPISGHNTLYWYLQNLGQGPELLIRYENEEAVDDSQLPKDRFSAERLKGVDSTLKIQPAELGDSAVYLCASSSRSGSSYNEQFFGPGTRLTVL.

The genes are TRBV4-1 and TRBJ1-2, with unresolved D. Germline loops: CDR1 MGHRA, CDR2 YSYEKL. Trimming cost V 6 bases and J 2 bases, with 10 bases left between them. The CDR3 is 13 residues long. The chain's CDR3 is CASRKEVNYGYTF. CDR3 in DNA: TGCGCCAGCAGGAAGGAGGTCAACTATGGCTACACCTTC.

The chain carries TRBV6-1 and TRBJ1-5, with D possibly being TRBD1 (6 bases). CDR1 and CDR2 (germline): MNHNS, SASEGT. CDR3 length equals 15 residues. V gave up 5 bases and J gave up 4 bases, with 15 bases separating them. The DNA of the CDR3 is TGTGCCAGCAGTTTCAGGGGCTCATTTAATCAGCCCCAGCATTTT. Amino acid sequence: CASSFRGSFNQPQHF.